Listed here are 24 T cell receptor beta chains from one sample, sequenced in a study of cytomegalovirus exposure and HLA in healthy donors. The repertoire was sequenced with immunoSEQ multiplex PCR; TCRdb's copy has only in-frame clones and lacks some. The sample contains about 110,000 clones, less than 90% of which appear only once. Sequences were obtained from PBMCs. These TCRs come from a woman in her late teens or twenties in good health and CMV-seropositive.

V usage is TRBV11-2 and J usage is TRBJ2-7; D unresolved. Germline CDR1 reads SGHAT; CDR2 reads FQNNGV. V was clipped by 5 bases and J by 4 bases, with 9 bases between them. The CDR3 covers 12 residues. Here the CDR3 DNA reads TGTGCCAGCAGCCACGACACGTACGAGCAGTACGTC. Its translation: CASSHDTYEQYV.

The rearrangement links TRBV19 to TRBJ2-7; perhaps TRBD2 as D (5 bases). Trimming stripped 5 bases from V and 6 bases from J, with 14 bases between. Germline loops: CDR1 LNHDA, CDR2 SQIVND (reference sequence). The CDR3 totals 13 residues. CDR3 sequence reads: CASSPRPGVEQYF. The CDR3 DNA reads TGTGCCAGTAGTCCACGGCCCGGGGTCGAGCAGTACTTC.

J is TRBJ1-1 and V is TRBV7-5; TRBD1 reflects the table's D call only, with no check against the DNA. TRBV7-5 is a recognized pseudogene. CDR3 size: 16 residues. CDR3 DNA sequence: TGTGCCAGAAGCTTCGGACAGAACCTCATGAACACTGAAGCTTTCTTT. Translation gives CARSFGQNLMNTEAFF.

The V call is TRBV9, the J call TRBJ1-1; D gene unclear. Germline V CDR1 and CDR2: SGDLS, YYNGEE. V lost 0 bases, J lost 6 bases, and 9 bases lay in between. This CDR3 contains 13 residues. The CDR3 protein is CASSVGPGSEAFF. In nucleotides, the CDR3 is TGTGCCAGCAGCGTAGGACCGGGATCTGAAGCTTTCTTT.

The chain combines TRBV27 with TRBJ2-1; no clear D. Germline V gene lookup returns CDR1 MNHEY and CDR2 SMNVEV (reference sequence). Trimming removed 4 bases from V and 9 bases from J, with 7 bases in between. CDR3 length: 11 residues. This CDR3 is CASSSLSEQFF. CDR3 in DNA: TGTGCCAGCAGTTCCCTTAGTGAGCAGTTCTTC.

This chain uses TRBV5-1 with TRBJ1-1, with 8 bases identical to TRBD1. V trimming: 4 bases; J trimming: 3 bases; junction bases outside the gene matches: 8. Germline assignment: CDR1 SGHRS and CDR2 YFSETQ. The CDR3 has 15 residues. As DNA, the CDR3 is TGCGCCAGCAGCCCGACGACAGGGGCTCACACTGAAGCTTTCTTT. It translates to CASSPTTGAHTEAFF.

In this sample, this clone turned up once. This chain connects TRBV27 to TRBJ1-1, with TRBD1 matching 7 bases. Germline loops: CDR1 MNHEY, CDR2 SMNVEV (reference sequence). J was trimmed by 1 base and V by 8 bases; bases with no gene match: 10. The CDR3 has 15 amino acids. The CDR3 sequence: CASCNTGVGNTEAFF. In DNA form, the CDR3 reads TGTGCCAGCTGCAACACAGGGGTGGGGAACACTGAAGCTTTCTTT.

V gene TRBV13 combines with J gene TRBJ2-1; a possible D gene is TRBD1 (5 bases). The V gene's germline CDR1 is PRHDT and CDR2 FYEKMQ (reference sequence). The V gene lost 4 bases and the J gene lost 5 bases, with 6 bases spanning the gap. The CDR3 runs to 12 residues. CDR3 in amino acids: CASSSTDNEQFF. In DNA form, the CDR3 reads TGTGCCAGCAGCTCGACAGACAATGAGCAGTTCTTC.

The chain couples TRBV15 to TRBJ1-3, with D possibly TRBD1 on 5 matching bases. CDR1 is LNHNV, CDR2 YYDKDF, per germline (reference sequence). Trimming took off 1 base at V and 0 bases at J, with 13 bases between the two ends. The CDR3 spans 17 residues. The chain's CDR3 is CATSRVGASPSGNTIYF. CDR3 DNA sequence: TGTGCCACCAGCAGAGTTGGGGCCTCGCCCTCTGGAAACACCATATATTTT.

CDR3 amino acids: CASGADGSGANVLTF. CDR3 sequence (DNA): TGTGCCAGCGGGGCCGATGGTTCTGGGGCCAACGTCCTGACTTTC. The chain is built from TRBV13 and TRBJ2-6, with D perhaps matching TRBD1 (5 bases). Per germline, CDR1 PRHDT and CDR2 FYEKMQ (reference sequence). This CDR3 is built from 15 residues. The germline V and J ends were trimmed by 8 bases and 1 base, with 12 bases remaining between them.

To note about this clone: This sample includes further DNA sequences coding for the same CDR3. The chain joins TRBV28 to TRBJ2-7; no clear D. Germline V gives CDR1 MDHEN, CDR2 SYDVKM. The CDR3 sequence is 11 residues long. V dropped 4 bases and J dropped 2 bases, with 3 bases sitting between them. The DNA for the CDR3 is TGTGCCAGCAGTTCCGCCTACGAGCAGTACTTC. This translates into CASSSAYEQYF.

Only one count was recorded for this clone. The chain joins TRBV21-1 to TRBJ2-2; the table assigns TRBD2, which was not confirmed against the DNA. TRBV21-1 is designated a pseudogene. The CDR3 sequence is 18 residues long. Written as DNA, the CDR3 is TGTGCCAGCAGCAAACTACTAGCGGTTTGCGCGAACACCGGGGAGCTGTTTTTT. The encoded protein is CASSKLLAVCANTGELFF.

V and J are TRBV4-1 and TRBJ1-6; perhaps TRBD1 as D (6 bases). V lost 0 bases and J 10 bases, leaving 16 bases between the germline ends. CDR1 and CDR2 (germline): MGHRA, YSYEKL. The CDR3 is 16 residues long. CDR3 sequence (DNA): TGCGCCAGCAGCCAAGATCGGGTCAGGGGTGACTCACCCCTCCACTTT. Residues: CASSQDRVRGDSPLHF.

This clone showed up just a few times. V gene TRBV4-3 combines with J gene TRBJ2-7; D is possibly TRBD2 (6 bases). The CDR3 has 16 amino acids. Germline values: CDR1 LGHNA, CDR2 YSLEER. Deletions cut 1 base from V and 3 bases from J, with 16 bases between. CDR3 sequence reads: CASSQGAPVTSYEQYV. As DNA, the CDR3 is TGCGCCAGCAGCCAAGGGGCCCCGGTGACTAGCTACGAGCAGTACGTC.

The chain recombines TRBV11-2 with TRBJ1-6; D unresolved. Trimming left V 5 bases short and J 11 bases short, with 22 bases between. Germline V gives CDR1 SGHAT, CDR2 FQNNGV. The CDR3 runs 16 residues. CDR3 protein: CASSPPWAPGRTPLHF. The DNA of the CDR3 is TGTGCCAGCAGCCCCCCATGGGCACCTGGGCGAACACCCCTCCACTTT.

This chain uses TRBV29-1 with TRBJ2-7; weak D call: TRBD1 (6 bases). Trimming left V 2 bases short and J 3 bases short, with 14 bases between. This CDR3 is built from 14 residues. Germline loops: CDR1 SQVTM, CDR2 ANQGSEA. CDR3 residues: CSVERQGRSYEQYV. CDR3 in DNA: TGCAGCGTTGAACGCCAGGGGAGAAGCTACGAGCAGTACGTC.

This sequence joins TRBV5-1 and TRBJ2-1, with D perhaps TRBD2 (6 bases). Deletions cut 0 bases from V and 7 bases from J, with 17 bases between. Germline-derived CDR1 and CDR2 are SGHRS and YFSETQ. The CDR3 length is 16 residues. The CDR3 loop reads CASSLGFAGSGNEQFF. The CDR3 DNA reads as TGCGCCAGCAGCTTGGGGTTCGCGGGGTCGGGGAATGAGCAGTTCTTC.

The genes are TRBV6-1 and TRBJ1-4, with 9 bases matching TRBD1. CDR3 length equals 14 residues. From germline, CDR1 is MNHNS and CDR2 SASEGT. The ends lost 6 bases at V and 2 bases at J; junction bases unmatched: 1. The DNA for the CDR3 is TGTGCCAGCAGGACAGGGGGGACTAATGAAAAACTGTTTTTT. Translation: CASRTGGTNEKLFF.

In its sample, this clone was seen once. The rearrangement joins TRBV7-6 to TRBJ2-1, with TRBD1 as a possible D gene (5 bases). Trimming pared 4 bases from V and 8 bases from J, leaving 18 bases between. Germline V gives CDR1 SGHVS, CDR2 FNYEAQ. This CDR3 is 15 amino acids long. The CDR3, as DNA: TGTGCCAGCAGCTCGGCCCCGACAGTAATCGATGAGCAGTTCTTC. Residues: CASSSAPTVIDEQFF.

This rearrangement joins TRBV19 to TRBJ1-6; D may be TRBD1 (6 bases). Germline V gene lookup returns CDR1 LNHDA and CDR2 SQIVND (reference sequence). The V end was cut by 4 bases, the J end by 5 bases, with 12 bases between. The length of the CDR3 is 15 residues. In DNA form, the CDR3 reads TGTGCCAGTAGTAGGACAGTTAAAGATAATTCACCCCTCCACTTT. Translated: CASSRTVKDNSPLHF.

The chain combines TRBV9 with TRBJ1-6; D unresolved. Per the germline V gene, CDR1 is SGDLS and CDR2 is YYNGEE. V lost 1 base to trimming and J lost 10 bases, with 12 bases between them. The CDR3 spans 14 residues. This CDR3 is CASSVIGERSPLHF. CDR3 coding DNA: TGTGCCAGCAGCGTAATCGGGGAGCGATCACCCCTCCACTTT.

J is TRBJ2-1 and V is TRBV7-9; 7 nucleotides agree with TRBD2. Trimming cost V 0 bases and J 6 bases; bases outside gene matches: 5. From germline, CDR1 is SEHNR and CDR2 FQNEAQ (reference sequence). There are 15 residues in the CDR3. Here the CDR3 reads CASSLAETSFNEQFF. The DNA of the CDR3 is TGTGCCAGCAGCTTAGCTGAGACTAGCTTCAATGAGCAGTTCTTC.

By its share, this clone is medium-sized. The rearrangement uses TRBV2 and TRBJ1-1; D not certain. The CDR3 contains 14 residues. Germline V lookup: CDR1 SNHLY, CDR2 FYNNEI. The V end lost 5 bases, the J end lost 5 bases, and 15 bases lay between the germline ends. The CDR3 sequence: CASSRGEAGTEAFF. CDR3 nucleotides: TGTGCCAGCAGTAGAGGAGAGGCGGGAACTGAAGCTTTCTTT.

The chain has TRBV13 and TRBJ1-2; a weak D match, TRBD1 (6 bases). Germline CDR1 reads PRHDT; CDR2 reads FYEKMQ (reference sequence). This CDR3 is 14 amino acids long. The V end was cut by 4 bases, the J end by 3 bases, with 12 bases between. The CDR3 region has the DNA TGTGCCAGCAGCTCAACAACAGGGTACTATGGCTACACCTTC. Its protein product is CASSSTTGYYGYTF. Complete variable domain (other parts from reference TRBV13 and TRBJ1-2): AAGVIQSPRHLIKEKRETATLKCYPIPRHDTVYWYQQGPGQDPQFLISFYEKMQSDKGSIPDRFSAQQFSDYHSELNMSSLELGDSALYFCASSSTTGYYGYTFGSGTRLTVV.